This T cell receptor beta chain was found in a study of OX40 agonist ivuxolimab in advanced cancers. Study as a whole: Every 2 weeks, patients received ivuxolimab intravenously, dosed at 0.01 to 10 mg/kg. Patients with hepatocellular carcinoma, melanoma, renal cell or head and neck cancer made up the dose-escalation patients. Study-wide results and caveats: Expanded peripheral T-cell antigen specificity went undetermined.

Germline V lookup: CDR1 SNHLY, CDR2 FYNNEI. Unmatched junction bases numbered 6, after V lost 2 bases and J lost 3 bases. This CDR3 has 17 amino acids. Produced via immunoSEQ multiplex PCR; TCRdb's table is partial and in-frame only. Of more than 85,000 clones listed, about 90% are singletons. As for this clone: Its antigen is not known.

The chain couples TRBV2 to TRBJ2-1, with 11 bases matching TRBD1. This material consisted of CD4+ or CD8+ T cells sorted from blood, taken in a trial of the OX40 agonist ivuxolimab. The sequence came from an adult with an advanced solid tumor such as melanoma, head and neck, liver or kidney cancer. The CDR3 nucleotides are TGTGCCAGCAGTGAATTGACGGACAGGGGGCTCTACAATGAGCAGTTCTTC. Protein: CASSELTDRGLYNEQFF.